A single sample is the source of the 6 T cell receptor beta chains below, sequenced in a study of T cell responses to AZD1222 COVID-19 vaccine. TCRdb's copy holds only in-frame clones and misses some; the assay was immunoSEQ multiplex PCR. The top ten hold 5% to 5.5% of the sample, which has approximately 150,000 clones, roughly 84% seen once. The sample was peripheral blood, taken 28 days after the second AZD1222 dose. These TCRs come from an adult who received the AZD1222 COVID-19 vaccine.

This clone has a single count. The chain employs TRBV4-2 and TRBJ2-6; TRBD1 aligns across 8 bases. V shed 0 bases and J 7 bases; nucleotides not matched to a gene: 8. Looked up from germline, CDR1 is LGHNA and CDR2 is YNFKEQ. CDR3 length: 17 amino acids. CDR3: CASSQEDRAAGANVLTF. In DNA form, the CDR3 reads TGTGCCAGCAGCCAAGAGGACAGGGCGGCCGGAGCCAACGTCCTGACTTTC.

The CDR3: CASSSRGWELFF. The CDR3 region has the DNA TGTGCCAGCAGCTCGCGAGGGTGGGAGCTGTTTTTT. This chain uses TRBV7-8 with TRBJ2-2; weak D call: TRBD2 (5 bases). Trimming took 4 bases from V and 9 from J, leaving 9 bases between them. CDR3 length: 12 amino acids. The germline V gene encodes CDR1 SGHVS and CDR2 FQNEAQ.

J is TRBJ2-3 and V is TRBV14, with unresolved D. The CDR3 totals 13 residues. CDR1 is SGHDN, CDR2 FVKESK, per germline. Trimming cost V 4 bases and J 2 bases, with 7 bases left between them. The CDR3 coding sequence is TGTGCCAGCAGCCTGATGATCACAGATACGCAGTATTTT. It codes for CASSLMITDTQYF.

The DNA for the CDR3 is TGCAGCGTTGAAGCCGGGCTGGGCTACACCTTC. Encoded protein: CSVEAGLGYTF. V is TRBV29-1 and J is TRBJ1-2; D gene uncertain. The CDR3 sequence is 11 residues long. The germline gives CDR1 SQVTM, CDR2 ANQGSEA. V dropped 1 base and J dropped 8 bases, with 8 bases sitting between them. The whole variable domain, filled in from reference TRBV29-1 and TRBJ1-2, reads SAVISQKPSRDICQRGTSLTIQCQVDSQVTMMFWYRQQPGQSLTLIATANQGSEATYESGFVIDKFPISRPNLTFSTLTVSNMSPEDSSIYLCSVEAGLGYTFGSGTRLTVV.

This chain joins TRBV10-3 and TRBJ2-1; 8 nucleotides align to TRBD2. Germline loops: CDR1 ENHRY, CDR2 SYGVKD. The CDR3 runs to 16 residues. Germline trimming cut 3 bases from V and 0 bases from J; bases unmatched to any gene: 4. CDR3 in amino acids: CAISDVLAGSYNEQFF. In nucleotides, the CDR3 is TGTGCCATCAGTGACGTTCTAGCGGGCTCCTACAATGAGCAGTTCTTC.

V gene TRBV11-3 combines with J gene TRBJ2-7; 8 nucleotides line up with TRBD1. Germline loops: CDR1 SGHNT, CDR2 YENEEA. The CDR3 totals 17 residues. V was clipped by 5 bases and J by 2 bases; unmatched bases: 14. The CDR3 sequence: CASSPAYERQGPYEQYF. CDR3 nucleotide sequence: TGTGCCAGCAGCCCTGCCTATGAGCGACAGGGGCCCTACGAGCAGTACTTC.